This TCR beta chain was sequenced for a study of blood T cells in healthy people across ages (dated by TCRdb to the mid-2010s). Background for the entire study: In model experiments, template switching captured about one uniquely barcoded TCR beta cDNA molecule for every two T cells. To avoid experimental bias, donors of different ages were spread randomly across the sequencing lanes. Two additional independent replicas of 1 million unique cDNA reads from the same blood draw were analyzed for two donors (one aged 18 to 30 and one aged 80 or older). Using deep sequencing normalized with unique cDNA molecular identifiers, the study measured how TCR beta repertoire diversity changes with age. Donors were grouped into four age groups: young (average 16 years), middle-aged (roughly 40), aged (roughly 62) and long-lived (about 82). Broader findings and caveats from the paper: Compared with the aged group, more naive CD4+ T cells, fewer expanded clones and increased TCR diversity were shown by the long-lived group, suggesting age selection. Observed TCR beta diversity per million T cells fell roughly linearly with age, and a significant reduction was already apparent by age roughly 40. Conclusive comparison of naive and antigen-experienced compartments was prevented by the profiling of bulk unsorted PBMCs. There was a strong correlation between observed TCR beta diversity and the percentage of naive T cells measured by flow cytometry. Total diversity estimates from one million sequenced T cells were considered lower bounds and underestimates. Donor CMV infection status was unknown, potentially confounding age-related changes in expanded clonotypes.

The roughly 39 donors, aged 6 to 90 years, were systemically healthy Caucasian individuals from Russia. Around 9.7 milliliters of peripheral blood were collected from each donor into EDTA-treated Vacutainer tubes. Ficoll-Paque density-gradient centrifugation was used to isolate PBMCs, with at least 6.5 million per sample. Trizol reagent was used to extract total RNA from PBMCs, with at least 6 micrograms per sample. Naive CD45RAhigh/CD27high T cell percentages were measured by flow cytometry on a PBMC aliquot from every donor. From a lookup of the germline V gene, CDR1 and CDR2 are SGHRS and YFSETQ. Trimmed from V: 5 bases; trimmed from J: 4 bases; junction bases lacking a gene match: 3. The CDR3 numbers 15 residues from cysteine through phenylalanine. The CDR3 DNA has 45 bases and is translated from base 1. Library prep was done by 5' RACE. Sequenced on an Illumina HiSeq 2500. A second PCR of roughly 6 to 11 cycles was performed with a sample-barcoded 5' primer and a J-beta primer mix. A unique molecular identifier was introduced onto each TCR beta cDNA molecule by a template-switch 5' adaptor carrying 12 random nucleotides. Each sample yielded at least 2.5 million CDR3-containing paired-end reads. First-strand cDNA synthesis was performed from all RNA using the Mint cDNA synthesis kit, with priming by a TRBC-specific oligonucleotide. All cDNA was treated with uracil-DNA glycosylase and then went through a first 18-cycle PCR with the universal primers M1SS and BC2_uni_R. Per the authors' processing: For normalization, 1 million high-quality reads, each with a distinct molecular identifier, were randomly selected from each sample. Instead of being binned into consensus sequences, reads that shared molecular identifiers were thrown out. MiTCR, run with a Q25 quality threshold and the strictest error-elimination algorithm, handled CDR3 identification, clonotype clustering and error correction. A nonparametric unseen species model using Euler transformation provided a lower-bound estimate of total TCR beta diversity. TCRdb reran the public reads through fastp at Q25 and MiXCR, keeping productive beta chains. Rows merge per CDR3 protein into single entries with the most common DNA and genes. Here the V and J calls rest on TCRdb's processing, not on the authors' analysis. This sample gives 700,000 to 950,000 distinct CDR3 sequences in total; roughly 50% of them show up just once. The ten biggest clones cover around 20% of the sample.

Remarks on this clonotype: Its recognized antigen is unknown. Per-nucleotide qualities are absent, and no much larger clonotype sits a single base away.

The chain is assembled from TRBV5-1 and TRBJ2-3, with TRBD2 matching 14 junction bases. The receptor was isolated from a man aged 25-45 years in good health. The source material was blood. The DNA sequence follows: TGCGCCAGCAGGACGACTAGCGGGGGGGCAGATACGCAGTATTTT. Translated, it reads CASRTTSGGADTQYF.